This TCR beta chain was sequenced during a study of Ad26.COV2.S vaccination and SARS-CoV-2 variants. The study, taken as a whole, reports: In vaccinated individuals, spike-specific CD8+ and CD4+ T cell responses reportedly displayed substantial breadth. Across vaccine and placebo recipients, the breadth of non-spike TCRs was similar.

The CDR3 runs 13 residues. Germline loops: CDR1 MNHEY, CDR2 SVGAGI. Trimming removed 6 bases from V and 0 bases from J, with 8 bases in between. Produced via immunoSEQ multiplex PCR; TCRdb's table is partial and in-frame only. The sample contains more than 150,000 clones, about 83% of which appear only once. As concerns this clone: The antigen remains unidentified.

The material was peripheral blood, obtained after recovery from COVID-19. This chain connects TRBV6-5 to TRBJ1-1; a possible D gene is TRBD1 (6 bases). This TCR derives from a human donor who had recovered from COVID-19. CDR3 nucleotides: TGTGCCAGCAGGGACAGCATGAACACTGAAGCTTTCTTT. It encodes CASRDSMNTEAFF.